The T cell receptor (beta chain) under discussion was sequenced for a study of T cells in Graves' hyperthyroidism and ophthalmopathy. The hyperthyroidism patients had all been newly diagnosed, and their disease duration was under 2 months. Their ages ranged from 18 to 65 years. The germline V gene has CDR1 SGHKS and CDR2 YYEKEE (reference sequence). The CDR3 is 14 amino acids. V was cut by 5 bases and J by 4 bases, with 14 bases left in between. Study results and limitations: Ophthalmopathy was model-predicted a median around seven months pre-onset.

This clonotype showed up many times. Its antigen remains unknown. It was RNA transcripts that yielded the amplified TCR beta CDR3 regions. The TCR CDR3 first-round RT-PCR relied on the HTBI primer set. Via MiXCR, TCRdb re-called the multiplex PCR reads, giving one row per CDR3 protein. The sample records hundreds of thousands of distinct CDR3 sequences, 14% being singletons. This TCR derives from a woman aged 30 to 39 with Graves' hyperthyroidism. Material: blood. The rearrangement uses TRBV5-5 and TRBJ2-3, with D maybe TRBD1 (6 bases). The chain's CDR3 is CASRFQGTADTQYF. The CDR3 coding sequence is TGTGCCAGCAGATTCCAGGGGACGGCAGATACGCAGTATTTT.